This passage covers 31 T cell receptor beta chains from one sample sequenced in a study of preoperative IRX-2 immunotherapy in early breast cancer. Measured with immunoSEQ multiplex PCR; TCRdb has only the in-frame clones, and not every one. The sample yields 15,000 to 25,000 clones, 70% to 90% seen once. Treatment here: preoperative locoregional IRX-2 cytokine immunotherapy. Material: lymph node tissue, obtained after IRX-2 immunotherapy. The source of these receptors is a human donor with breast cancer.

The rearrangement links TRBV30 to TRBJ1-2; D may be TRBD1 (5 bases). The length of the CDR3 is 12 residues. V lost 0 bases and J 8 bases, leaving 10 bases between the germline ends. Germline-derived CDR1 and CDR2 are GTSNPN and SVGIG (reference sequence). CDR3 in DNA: TGTGCCTGGAGTGTCGGGGCGCTGGGCTACACCTTC. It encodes CAWSVGALGYTF.

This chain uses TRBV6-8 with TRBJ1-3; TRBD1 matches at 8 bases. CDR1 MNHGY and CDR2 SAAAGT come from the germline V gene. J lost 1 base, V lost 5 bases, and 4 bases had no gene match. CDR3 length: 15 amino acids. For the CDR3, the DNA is TGTGCCAGCAGTGTGTGGACAGGGTCTGGAAACACCATATATTTT. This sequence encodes CASSVWTGSGNTIYF.

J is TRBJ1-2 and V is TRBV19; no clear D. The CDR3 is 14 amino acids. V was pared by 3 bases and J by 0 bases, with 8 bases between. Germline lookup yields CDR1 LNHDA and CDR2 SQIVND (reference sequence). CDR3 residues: CASSIATANYGYTF. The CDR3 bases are TGTGCCAGTAGTATTGCCACAGCTAACTATGGCTACACCTTC.

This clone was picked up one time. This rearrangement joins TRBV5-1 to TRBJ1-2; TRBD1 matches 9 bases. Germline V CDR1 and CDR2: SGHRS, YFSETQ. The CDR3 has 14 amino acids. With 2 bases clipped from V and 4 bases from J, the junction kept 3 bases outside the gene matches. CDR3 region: CASSFTGGGYGYTF. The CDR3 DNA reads TGCGCCAGCAGCTTCACAGGGGGCGGCTATGGCTACACCTTC.

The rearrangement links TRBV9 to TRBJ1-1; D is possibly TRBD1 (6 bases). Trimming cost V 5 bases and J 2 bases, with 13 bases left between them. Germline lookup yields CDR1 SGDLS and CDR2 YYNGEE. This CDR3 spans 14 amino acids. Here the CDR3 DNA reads TGTGCCAGCAGGGTGGACAGCTTCAACACTGAAGCTTTCTTT. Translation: CASRVDSFNTEAFF.

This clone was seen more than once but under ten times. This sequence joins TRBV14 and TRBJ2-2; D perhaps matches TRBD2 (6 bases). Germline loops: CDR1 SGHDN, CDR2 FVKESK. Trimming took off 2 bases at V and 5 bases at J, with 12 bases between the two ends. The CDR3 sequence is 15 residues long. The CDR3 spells CASSQSGSSTGELFF. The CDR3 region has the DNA TGTGCCAGCAGCCAAAGCGGGTCGAGTACCGGGGAGCTGTTTTTT.

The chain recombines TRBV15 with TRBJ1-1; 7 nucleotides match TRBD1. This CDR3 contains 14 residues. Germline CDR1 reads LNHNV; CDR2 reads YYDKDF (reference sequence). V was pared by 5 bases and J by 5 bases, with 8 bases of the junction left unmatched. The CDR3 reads CATSRPTGVTEAFF. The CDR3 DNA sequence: TGTGCCACCAGCCGTCCTACAGGGGTAACTGAAGCTTTCTTT.

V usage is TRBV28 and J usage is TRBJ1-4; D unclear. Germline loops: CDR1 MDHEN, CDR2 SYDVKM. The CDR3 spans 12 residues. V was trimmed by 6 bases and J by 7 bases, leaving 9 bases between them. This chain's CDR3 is CASRREPEKLFF. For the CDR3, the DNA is TGTGCCAGCAGGAGGGAACCTGAAAAACTGTTTTTT.

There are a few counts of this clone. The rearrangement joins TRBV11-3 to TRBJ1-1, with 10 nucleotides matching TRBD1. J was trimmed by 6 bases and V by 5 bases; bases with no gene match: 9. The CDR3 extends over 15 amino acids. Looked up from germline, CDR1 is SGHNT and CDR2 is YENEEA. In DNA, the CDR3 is TGTGCCAGCAGCCAAGCAAGGACAGGGGGATCTGAAGCTTTCTTT. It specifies CASSQARTGGSEAFF.

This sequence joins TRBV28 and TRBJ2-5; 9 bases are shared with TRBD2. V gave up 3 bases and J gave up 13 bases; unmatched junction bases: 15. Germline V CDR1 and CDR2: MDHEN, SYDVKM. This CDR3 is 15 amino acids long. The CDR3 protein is CASSFRRSGTSNPYF. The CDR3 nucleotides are TGTGCCAGCAGTTTCCGGCGGTCAGGGACTAGCAACCCGTACTTC.

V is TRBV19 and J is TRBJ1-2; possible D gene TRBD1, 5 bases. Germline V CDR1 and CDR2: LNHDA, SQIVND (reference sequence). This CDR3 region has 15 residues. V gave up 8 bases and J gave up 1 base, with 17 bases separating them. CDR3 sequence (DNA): TGTGCCAGTGGGCTTGGACATTCCCTTAACTATGGCTACACCTTC. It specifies CASGLGHSLNYGYTF.

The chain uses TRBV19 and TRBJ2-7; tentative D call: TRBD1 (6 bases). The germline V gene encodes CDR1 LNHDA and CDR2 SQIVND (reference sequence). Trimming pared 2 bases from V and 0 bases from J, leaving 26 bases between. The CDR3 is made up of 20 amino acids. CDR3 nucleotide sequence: TGTGCCAGTAGTATAACGTCGGCAGGACAGCTCTGGACTTCCTCCTACGAGCAGTACTTC. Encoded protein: CASSITSAGQLWTSSYEQYF.

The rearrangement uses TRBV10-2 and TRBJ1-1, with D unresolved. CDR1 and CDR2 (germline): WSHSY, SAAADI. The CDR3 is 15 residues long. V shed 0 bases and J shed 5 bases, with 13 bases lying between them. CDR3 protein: CASSESGGDETEAFF. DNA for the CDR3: TGCGCCAGCAGTGAGTCGGGTGGGGATGAGACTGAAGCTTTCTTT.

The CDR3 DNA reads as TGTGCCACCAGCAGACAGGGGGTTCGCACAGATACGCAGTATTTT. Translated, it gives CATSRQGVRTDTQYF. The rearrangement links TRBV15 to TRBJ2-3; 7 bases match TRBD1. Unmatched junction bases numbered 3, after V lost 2 bases and J lost 1 base. The CDR3 consists of 15 residues. The germline gives CDR1 LNHNV, CDR2 YYDKDF (reference sequence).

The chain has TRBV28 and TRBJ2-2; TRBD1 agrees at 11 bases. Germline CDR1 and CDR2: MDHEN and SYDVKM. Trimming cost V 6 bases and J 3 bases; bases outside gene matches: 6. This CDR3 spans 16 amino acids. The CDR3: CASRPGQGGYTGELFF. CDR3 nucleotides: TGTGCCAGCAGACCGGGACAGGGGGGTTACACCGGGGAGCTGTTTTTT.

The CDR3 spells CASSPPGQNQPQHF. In nucleotides, the CDR3 is TGTGCCAGCAGCCCCCCTGGACAGAATCAGCCCCAGCATTTT. The V gene is TRBV11-3, the J gene TRBJ1-5; tentative D call: TRBD1 (6 bases). CDR3 size: 14 residues. Per germline, CDR1 SGHNT and CDR2 YENEEA. V lost 5 bases, J lost 4 bases, and 12 bases lay in between.

CDR3 sequence reads: CASSQGQTGNTIYF. The CDR3 region has the DNA TGCGCCAGCAGCCAGGGACAGACTGGAAACACCATATATTTT. The chain combines TRBV23-1 with TRBJ1-3; TRBD1 matches at 7 bases. TRBV23-1 is marked as an open reading frame, function uncertain. This CDR3 is built from 14 residues. Trimming took 6 bases from V and 2 from J; bases not matched to a gene: 4.

The DNA of the CDR3 is TGTGCCAGCAGCCCCCGGGACAGGGTTTACGAGCAGTACTTC. Encoded protein: CASSPRDRVYEQYF. The chain employs TRBV11-3 and TRBJ2-7; 9 nucleotides line up with TRBD1. Germline V gene lookup returns CDR1 SGHNT and CDR2 YENEEA. The junction had 6 bases not matched to a gene; V was cut back by 5 bases and J by 4 bases. The CDR3 has 14 amino acids.

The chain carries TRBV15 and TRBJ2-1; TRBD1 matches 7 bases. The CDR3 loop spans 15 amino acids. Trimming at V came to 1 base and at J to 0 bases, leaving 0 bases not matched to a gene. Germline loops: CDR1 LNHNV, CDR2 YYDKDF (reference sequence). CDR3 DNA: TGTGCCACCAGCAGAGGGGACAGCTCCTACAATGAGCAGTTCTTC. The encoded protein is CATSRGDSSYNEQFF. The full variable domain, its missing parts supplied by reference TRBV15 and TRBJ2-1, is DAMVIQNPRYQVTQFGKPVTLSCSQTLNHNVMYWYQQKSSQAPKLLFHYYDKDFNNEADTPDNFQSRRPNTSFCFLDIRSPGLGDTAMYLCATSRGDSSYNEQFFGPGTRLTVL.

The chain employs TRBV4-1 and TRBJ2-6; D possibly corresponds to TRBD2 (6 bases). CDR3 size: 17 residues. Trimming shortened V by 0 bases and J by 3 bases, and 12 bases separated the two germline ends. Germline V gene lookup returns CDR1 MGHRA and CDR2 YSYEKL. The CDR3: CASSQEVGGVGANVLTF. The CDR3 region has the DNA TGCGCCAGCAGCCAAGAGGTCGGCGGGGTTGGGGCCAACGTCCTGACTTTC.

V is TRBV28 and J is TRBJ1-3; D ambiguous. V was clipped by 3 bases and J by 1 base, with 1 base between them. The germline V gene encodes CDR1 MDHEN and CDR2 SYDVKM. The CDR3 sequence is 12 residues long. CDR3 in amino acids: CASSFSGNTIYF. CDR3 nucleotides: TGTGCCAGCAGTTTTTCTGGAAACACCATATATTTT.

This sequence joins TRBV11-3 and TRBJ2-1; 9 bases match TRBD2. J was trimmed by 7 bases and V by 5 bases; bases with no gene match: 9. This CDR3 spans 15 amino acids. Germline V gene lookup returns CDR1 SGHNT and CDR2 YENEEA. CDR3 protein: CASSPTSGGGNEQFF. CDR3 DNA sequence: TGTGCCAGCAGCCCGACTAGCGGAGGTGGGAATGAGCAGTTCTTC.

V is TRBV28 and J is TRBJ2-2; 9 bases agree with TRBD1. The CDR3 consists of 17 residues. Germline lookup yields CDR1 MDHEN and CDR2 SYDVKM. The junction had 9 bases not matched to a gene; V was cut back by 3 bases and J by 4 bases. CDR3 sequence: CASSLSGTGFSTGELFF. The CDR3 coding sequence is TGTGCCAGCAGTTTGAGCGGGACAGGGTTTAGCACCGGGGAGCTGTTTTTT.

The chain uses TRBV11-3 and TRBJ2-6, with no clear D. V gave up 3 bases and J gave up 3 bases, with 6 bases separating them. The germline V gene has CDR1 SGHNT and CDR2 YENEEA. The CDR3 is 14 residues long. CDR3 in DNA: TGTGCCAGCAGCTTGGCCGATGGGGCCAACGTCCTGACTTTC. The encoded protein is CASSLADGANVLTF.

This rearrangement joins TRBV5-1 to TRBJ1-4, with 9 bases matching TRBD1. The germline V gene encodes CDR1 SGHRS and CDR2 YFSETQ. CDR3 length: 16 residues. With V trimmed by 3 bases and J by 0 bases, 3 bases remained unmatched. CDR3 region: CASSWGTGSTNEKLFF. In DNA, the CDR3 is TGCGCCAGCAGCTGGGGGACAGGGTCAACTAATGAAAAACTGTTTTTT.

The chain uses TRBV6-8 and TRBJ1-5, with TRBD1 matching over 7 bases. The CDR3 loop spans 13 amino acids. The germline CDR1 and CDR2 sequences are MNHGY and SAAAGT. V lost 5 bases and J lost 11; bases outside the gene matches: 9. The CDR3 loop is CASSRQGSVTQHF. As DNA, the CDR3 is TGTGCCAGCAGTCGACAGGGAAGTGTGACCCAGCATTTT.

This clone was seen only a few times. The CDR3 region has the DNA TGCAGCGTTGAAGATAGCTCCTACAATGAGCAGTTCTTC. This codes for CSVEDSSYNEQFF. This rearrangement joins TRBV29-1 to TRBJ2-1; D is undetermined. Germline V gene sequence: CDR1 SQVTM, CDR2 ANQGSEA. This CDR3 has 13 residues. V lost 0 bases, J lost 0 bases, and 3 bases lay in between.

In DNA form, the CDR3 reads TGTGCCAGCAGTGCCCCAGGGGCGCAAGGGGCCAACGTCCTGACTTTC. Its protein is CASSAPGAQGANVLTF. V usage is TRBV6-8 and J usage is TRBJ2-6; possible D gene TRBD1, 6 bases. The V end lost 5 bases, the J end lost 4 bases, and 15 bases lay between the germline ends. The germline V gene has CDR1 MNHGY and CDR2 SAAAGT. The length of the CDR3 is 16 residues.

CDR3 coding DNA: TGTGCCAGCAGCAAGGAGGTGCGGGAGGTTGTAGATACGCAGTATTTT. This sequence encodes CASSKEVREVVDTQYF. This chain uses TRBV7-7 with TRBJ2-3; 8 bases align to TRBD2. Germline CDR1 is SSHAT and CDR2 is FNYEAQ (reference sequence). The CDR3 runs to 16 residues. With 5 bases clipped from V and 5 bases from J, the junction kept 12 bases outside the gene matches.

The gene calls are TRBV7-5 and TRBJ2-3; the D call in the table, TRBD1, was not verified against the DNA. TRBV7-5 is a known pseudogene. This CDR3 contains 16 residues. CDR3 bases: TGTGCCAGCAGCTTGGCCCGGACAGGGAGCACAGATACGCAGTATTTT. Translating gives CASSLARTGSTDTQYF.

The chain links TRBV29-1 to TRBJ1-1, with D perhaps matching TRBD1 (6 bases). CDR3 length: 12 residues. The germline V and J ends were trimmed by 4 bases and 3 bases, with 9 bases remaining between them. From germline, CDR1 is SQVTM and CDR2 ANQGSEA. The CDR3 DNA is TGCAGCGTTGGGGGGCTGGACACTGAAGCTTTCTTT. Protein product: CSVGGLDTEAFF. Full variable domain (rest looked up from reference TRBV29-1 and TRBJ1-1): SAVISQKPSRDICQRGTSLTIQCQVDSQVTMMFWYRQQPGQSLTLIATANQGSEATYESGFVIDKFPISRPNLTFSTLTVSNMSPEDSSIYLCSVGGLDTEAFFGQGTRLTVV.